This entry is about one TCR beta chain. The sample comes from a study of blood T cell repertoires in COVID-19. This table comes from immunoSEQ multiplex PCR, and its TCRdb copy is limited to in-frame clones, with some not included. Counted here are a few hundred thousand clones, 80% to 90% occurring once; the ten biggest clones make up about a tenth. The CDR3 loop spans 14 amino acids. Per germline, CDR1 SQVTM and CDR2 ANQGSEA. The V segment lost 4 bases and the J segment 2 bases; nucleotides outside the gene matches: 8. This sequence originates from a woman between 65 and 79 years old with COVID-19, enrolled during active disease. Sequencing was performed on peripheral blood. The chain uses TRBV29-1 and TRBJ2-7; 7 bases are a match to TRBD1. The CDR3 DNA follows: TGCAGCGTTGTCGACAGGGTAAAAGCCTACGAGCAGTACTTC. It is translated as CSVVDRVKAYEQYF.